This T cell receptor beta chain was profiled in a study of technical replicates of blood from several donors. The repertoire was sequenced with immunoSEQ multiplex PCR; TCRdb's copy has only in-frame clones and lacks some. The sample contains roughly 93,000 clones, roughly 95% of which appear only once. CDR1 is SGHTA and CDR2 is FQGNSA in the germline V gene. The V and J ends lost 7 bases and 5 bases, in that order; junction bases with no gene match: 15. The length of the CDR3 is 18 residues. J is TRBJ2-7 and V is TRBV7-2; 15 nucleotides match TRBD2. This sequence originates from a human donor in good health. Sample: T cells isolated from PBMCs. The DNA for the CDR3 is TGTGCCAGCAACCAGTGGACTAGCGGGAGGGGGCGCCGGAACGAGCAGTACTTC. Translated, it gives CASNQWTSGRGRRNEQYF.